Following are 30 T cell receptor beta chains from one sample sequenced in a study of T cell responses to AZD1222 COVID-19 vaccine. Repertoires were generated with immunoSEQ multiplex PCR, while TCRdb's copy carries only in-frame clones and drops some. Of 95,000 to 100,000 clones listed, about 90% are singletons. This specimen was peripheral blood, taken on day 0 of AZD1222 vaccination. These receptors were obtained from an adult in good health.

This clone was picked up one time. DNA for the CDR3: TGTGCCAGCTCACCAGGGGAAAATCAGCCCCAGCATTTT. Translation: CASSPGENQPQHF. The chain carries TRBV18 and TRBJ1-5; D is unclear. Per the germline V gene, CDR1 is KGHSH and CDR2 is LQKENI. The CDR3 covers 13 residues. Trimming took off 2 bases at V and 4 bases at J, with 6 bases between the two ends.

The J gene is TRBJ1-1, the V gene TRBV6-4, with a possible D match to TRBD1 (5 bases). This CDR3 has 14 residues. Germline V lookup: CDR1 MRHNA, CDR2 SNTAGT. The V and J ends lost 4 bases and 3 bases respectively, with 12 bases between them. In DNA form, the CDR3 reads TGTGCCAGCAGTGCCGGGGGATCCTACACTGAAGCTTTCTTT. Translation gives CASSAGGSYTEAFF.

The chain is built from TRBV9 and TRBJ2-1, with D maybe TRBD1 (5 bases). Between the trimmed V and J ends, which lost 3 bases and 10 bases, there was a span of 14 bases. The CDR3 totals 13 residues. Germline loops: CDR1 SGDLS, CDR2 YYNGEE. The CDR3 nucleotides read TGTGCCAGCAGCGCTAGGGGCGGCCAGGAGCAGTTCTTC. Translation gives CASSARGGQEQFF.

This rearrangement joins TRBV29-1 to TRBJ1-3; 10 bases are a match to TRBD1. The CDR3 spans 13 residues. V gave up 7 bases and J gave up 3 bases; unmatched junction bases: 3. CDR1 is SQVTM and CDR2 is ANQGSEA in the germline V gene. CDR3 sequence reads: CSGQGANGNTIYF. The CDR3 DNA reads TGCAGCGGACAGGGGGCGAATGGAAACACCATATATTTT.

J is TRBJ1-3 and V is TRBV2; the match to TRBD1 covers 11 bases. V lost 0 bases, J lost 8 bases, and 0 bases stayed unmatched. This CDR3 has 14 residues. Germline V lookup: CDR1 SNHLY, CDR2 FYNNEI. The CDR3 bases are TGTGCCAGCAGTGAAGCGGGACAGGGGGACACCATATATTTT. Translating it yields CASSEAGQGDTIYF. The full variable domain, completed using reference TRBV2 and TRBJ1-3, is EPEVTQTPSHQVTQMGQEVILRCVPISNHLYFYWYRQILGQKVEFLVSFYNNEISEKSEIFDDQFSVERPDGSNFTLKIRSTKLEDSAMYFCASSEAGQGDTIYFGEGSWLTVV.

The chain's CDR3 is CASSSGPPETQYF. The CDR3, as DNA: TGTGCCAGCAGCTCCGGCCCCCCCGAGACCCAGTACTTC. The chain couples TRBV5-4 to TRBJ2-5, with unresolved D. Germline-derived CDR1 and CDR2 are SGHNT and YYREEE (reference sequence). The CDR3 consists of 13 residues. V lost 3 bases, J lost 5 bases, and 11 bases lay in between. Looking up the rest from reference TRBV5-4 and TRBJ2-5 gives the full variable domain: ETGVTQSPTHLIKTRGQQVTLRCSSQSGHNTVSWYQQALGQGPQFIFQYYREEENGRGNFPPRFSGLQFPNYSSELNVNALELDDSALYLCASSSGPPETQYFGPGTRLLVL.

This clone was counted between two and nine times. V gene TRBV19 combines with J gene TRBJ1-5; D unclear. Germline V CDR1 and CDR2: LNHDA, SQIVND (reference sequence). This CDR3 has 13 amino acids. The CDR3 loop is CASCGYVGQPQHF. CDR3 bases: TGTGCTTCCTGTGGGTACGTAGGTCAGCCCCAGCATTTT.

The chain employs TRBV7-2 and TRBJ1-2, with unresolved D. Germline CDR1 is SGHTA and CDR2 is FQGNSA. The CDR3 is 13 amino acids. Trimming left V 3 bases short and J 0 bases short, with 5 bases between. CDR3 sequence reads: CASSFTANYGYTF. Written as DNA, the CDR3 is TGTGCCAGCAGCTTCACAGCTAACTATGGCTACACCTTC.

This chain's CDR3 is CASSSLTGGRYQPQHF. CDR3 sequence (DNA): TGTGCCAGTAGTTCCTTAACAGGGGGAAGATATCAGCCCCAGCATTTT. The chain uses TRBV19 and TRBJ1-5; 8 bases align to TRBD1. CDR3 length equals 16 residues. In germline, CDR1 is LNHDA, CDR2 SQIVND (reference sequence). The trim removed 5 bases at V and 5 bases at J, leaving 11 bases unmatched.

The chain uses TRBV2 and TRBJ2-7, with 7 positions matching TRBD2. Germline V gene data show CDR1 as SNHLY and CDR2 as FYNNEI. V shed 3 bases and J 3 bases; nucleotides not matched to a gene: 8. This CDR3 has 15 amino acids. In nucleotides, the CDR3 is TGTGCCAGCAGTGACGTGGGGGGGGTGGACTACGAGCAGTACTTC. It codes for CASSDVGGVDYEQYF. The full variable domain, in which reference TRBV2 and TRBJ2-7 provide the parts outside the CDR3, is EPEVTQTPSHQVTQMGQEVILRCVPISNHLYFYWYRQILGQKVEFLVSFYNNEISEKSEIFDDQFSVERPDGSNFTLKIRSTKLEDSAMYFCASSDVGGVDYEQYFGPGTRLTVT.

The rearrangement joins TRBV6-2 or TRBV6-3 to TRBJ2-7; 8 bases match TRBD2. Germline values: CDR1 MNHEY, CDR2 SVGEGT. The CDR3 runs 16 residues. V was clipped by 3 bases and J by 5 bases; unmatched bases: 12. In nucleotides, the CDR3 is TGTGCCAGCAGTTATCCATTAATAGCGGGAAGGAACGAGCAGTACTTC. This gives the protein CASSYPLIAGRNEQYF.

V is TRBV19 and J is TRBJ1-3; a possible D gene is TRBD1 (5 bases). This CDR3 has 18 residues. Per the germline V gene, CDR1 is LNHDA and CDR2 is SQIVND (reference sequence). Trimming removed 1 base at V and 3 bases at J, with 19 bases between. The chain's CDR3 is CASSIAADHRNVGNTIYF. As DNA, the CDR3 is TGTGCCAGTAGTATAGCCGCGGATCACAGGAATGTTGGAAACACCATATATTTT.

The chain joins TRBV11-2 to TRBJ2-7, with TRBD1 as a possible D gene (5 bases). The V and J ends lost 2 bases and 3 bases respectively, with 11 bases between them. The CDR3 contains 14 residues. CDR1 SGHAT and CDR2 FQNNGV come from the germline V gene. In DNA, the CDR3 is TGTGCCAGCAGCTTACAGCCAGGGTTCTACGAGCAGTACTTC. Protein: CASSLQPGFYEQYF.

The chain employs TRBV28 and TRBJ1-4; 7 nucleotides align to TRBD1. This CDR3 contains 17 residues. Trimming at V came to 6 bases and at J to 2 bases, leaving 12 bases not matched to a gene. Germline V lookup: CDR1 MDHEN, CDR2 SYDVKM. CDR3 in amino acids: CASSTASSGGTNEKLFF. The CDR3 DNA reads TGTGCCAGCAGCACAGCGTCCTCAGGGGGGACTAATGAAAAACTGTTTTTT.

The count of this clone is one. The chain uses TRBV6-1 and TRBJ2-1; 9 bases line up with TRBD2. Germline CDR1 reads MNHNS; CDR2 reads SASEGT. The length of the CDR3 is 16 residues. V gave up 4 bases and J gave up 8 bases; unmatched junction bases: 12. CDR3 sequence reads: CASSALSGSPGDEQFF. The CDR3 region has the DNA TGTGCCAGCAGTGCCCTTAGCGGGAGCCCAGGGGATGAGCAGTTCTTC.

Written as DNA, the CDR3 is TGCGCCAGCAGCCCTGAGGGACAATCTGGAAACACCATATATTTT. Encoded protein: CASSPEGQSGNTIYF. J is TRBJ1-3 and V is TRBV5-1; D might be TRBD1 (6 bases). The CDR3 has 15 amino acids. V was trimmed by 4 bases and J by 1 base, leaving 12 bases between them. The V gene's germline CDR1 is SGHRS and CDR2 YFSETQ.

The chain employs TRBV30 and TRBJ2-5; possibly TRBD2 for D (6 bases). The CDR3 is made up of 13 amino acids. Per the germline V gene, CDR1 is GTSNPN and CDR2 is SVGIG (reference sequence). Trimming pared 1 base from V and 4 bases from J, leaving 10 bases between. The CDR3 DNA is TGTGCCTGGAGTGCGGGGGTCGTAGAGACCCAGTACTTC. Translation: CAWSAGVVETQYF.

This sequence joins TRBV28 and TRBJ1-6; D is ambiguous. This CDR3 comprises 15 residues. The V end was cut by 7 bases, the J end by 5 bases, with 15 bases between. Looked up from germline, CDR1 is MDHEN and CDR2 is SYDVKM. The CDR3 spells CASTSDLGHNSPLHF. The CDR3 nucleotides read TGTGCCAGCACTTCCGATTTGGGCCATAATTCACCCCTCCACTTT.

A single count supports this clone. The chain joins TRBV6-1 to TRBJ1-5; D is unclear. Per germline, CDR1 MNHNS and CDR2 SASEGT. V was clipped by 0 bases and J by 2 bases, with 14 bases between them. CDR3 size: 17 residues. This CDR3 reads CASSEAWSGWGNQPQHF. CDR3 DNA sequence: TGTGCCAGCAGTGAAGCTTGGTCGGGGTGGGGCAATCAGCCCCAGCATTTT.

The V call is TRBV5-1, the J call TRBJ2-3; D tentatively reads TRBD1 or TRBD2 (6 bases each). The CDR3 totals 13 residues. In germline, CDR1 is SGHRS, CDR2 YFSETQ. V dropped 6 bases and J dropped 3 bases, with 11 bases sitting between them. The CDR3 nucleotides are TGCGCCAGCAACGAGGGGGGAACAGATACGCAGTATTTT. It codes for CASNEGGTDTQYF.

The CDR3: CASGTGGLAGRYEQYF. The CDR3 nucleotides are TGTGCCAGCGGGACTGGAGGACTAGCGGGACGCTACGAGCAGTACTTC. The genes are TRBV28 and TRBJ2-7; 12 bases agree with TRBD2. V trimming: 8 bases; J trimming: 3 bases; junction bases outside the gene matches: 11. Germline loops: CDR1 MDHEN, CDR2 SYDVKM. This CDR3 has 16 amino acids.

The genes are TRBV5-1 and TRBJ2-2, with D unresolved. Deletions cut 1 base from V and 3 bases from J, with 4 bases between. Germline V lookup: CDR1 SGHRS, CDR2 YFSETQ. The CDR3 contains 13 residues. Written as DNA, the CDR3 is TGCGCCAGCAGCTTGCAGTACACCGGGGAGCTGTTTTTT. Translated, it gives CASSLQYTGELFF.

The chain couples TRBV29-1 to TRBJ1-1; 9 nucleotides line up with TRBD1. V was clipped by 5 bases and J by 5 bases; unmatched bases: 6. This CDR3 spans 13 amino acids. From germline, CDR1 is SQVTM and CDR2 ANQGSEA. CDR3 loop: CSVLGQGNTEAFF. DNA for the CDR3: TGCAGCGTTCTCGGACAGGGGAATACTGAAGCTTTCTTT.

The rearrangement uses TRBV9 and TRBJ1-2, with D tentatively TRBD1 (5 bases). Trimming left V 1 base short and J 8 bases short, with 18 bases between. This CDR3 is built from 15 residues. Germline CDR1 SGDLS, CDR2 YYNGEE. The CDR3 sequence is CASSVSGAARGGYTF. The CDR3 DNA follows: TGTGCCAGCAGCGTAAGTGGGGCCGCCCGAGGGGGCTACACCTTC.

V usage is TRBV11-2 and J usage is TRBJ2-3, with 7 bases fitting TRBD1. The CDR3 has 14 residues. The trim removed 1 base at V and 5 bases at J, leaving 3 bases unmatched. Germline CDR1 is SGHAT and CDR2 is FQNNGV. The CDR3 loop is CASSLGTGIDTQYF. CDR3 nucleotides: TGTGCCAGCAGCTTAGGGACAGGAATAGATACGCAGTATTTT.

The chain's CDR3 is CASSVGLAGLYNEQFF. For the CDR3, the DNA is TGTGCCAGCAGCGTTGGTCTAGCGGGACTCTACAATGAGCAGTTCTTC. The rearrangement joins TRBV9 to TRBJ2-1; 9 bases are shared with TRBD2. After removal of 2 bases from V and 3 bases from J, the junction contained 6 bases not matched to a gene. Per germline, CDR1 SGDLS and CDR2 YYNGEE. There are 16 residues in the CDR3.

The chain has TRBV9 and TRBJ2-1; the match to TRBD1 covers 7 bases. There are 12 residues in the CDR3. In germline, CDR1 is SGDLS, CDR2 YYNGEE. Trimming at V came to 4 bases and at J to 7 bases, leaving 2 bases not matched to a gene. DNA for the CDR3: TGTGCCAGCAGCCGGGACAGAAATGAGCAGTTCTTC. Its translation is CASSRDRNEQFF. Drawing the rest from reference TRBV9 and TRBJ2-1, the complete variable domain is DSGVTQTPKHLITATGQRVTLRCSPRSGDLSVYWYQQSLDQGLQFLIQYYNGEERAKGNILERFSAQQFPDLHSELNLSSLELGDSALYFCASSRDRNEQFFGPGTRLTVL.

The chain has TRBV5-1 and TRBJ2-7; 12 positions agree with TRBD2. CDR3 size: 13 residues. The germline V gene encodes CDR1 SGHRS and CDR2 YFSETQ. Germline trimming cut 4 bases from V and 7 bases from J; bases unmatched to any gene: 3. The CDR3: CASSVGLAGEQYF. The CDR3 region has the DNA TGCGCCAGCAGCGTCGGACTAGCGGGGGAGCAGTACTTC.

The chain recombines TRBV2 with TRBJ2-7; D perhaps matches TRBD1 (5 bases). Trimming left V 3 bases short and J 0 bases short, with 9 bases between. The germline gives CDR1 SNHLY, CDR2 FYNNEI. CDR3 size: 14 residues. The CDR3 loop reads CASSDRARSYEQYF. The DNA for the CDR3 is TGTGCCAGCAGTGACAGGGCCCGCTCCTACGAGCAGTACTTC.

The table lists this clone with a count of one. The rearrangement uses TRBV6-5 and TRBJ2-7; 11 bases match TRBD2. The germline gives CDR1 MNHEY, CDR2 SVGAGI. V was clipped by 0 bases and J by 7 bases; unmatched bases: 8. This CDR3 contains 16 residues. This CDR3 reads CASSYSIAGGPWEQYF. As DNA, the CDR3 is TGTGCCAGCAGTTACTCGATAGCGGGAGGGCCTTGGGAGCAGTACTTC.